This paragraph covers one TCR beta chain sequence. Trimming left V 5 bases short and J 9 bases short, with 8 bases between. Germline V lookup: CDR1 MNHEY, CDR2 SVGEGT. This CDR3 is built from 11 residues. This sample stems from a study of blood T cell repertoires in COVID-19. Background on the study: Acute-phase and convalescent COVID-19 samples originated in the United States, Italy and Spain. Sources were T cells, B-cell-depleted T cells, or PBMCs; the material itself was cDNA or gDNA.

Per the authors' pipeline: Amplification of reference gene primers provided the estimated nucleated cell counts. Profiled with immunoSEQ multiplex PCR; TCRdb holds only in-frame clones, not every one. The DNA gave D and trimming, while V, J and clone size come from that table. Of about 95,000 clones listed, just over 90% are singletons. This clonotype was sampled from a woman in her fifties or sixties in a cohort sampled during active COVID-19. The chain carries TRBV6-2 or TRBV6-3 and TRBJ2-1; a weak D match, TRBD1 (6 bases). The sequencing input was peripheral blood. The CDR3 loop reads CASSQGGEQFF. Written as DNA, the CDR3 is TGTGCCAGCAGTCAAGGGGGTGAGCAGTTCTTC.